This TCR beta chain was captured by sequencing in a study of T-cell reconstitution after alpha-beta-depleted transplantation in children. The CDR3 extends over 15 amino acids. V dropped 8 bases and J dropped 3; count of bases not matched to a gene: 13. This clonotype was recorded many times. Its antigen remains unknown. General study findings and limits: Recipient T cells and thymic progenitors that survived were the source of the high TCRbeta diversity seen at day 60 in some patients. Newly produced T cells mostly provided counts and TCRbeta diversity after one year, as hyperexpanded clones declined. In patients about two months after transplant, alpha-beta T cells reportedly arose from several hundred expanded graft clones.

Construction of the TCRbeta library involved unique molecular identifiers. From the PCR reads, TCRdb called clonotypes with MiXCR, one entry per CDR3 protein. Of 150,000 to 250,000 distinct CDR3 sequences listed, 5% to 6.5% are singletons. The origin of this receptor is a girl less than two years old with combined immunodeficiency, due to receive a stem cell transplant. The chain couples TRBV12-3 or TRBV12-4 to TRBJ2-7, with TRBD2 matching 7 bases. Sequences were derived from PBMCs, sampled before TCRalphabeta/CD19-depleted stem cell transplant. The CDR3 spells CASASAGSDYYEQYF. The DNA of the CDR3 is TGTGCCAGCGCTTCAGCGGGATCTGATTACTACGAGCAGTACTTC.